The 19 T cell receptor beta chains below come from one sample, sequenced in a study of PD-1 blockade in mismatch repair-deficient tumors. TCRdb's table, derived via immunoSEQ multiplex PCR, lists solely in-frame clones and lacks some. Of about 120,000 clones in the sample, more than 60% are singletons; the top ten hold roughly 4.8%. The sequencing here drew on peripheral blood, taken approximately 14 months after starting pembrolizumab. The receptors come from an adult with mismatch repair-deficient cancer.

The genes are TRBV7-6 and TRBJ2-7; the match to TRBD2 covers 10 bases. J lost 5 bases, V lost 7 bases, and 8 bases had no gene match. This CDR3 is 14 amino acids long. CDR1 and CDR2 (germline): SGHVS, FNYEAQ. The CDR3 protein is CASTPGLASNEQYF. In nucleotides, the CDR3 is TGTGCCAGCACTCCGGGACTAGCGAGCAACGAGCAGTACTTC.

This sequence joins TRBV30 and TRBJ2-7, with 11 bases fitting TRBD2. CDR3 length: 14 residues. Per the germline V gene, CDR1 is GTSNPN and CDR2 is SVGIG (reference sequence). J lost 6 bases, V lost 7 bases, and 11 bases had no gene match. The chain's CDR3 is CASEYPSGRIEQYF. CDR3 bases: TGTGCCTCCGAGTACCCTAGCGGGAGGATCGAGCAGTACTTC.

The chain links TRBV11-2 to TRBJ2-3; 12 bases are a match to TRBD2. The CDR3 loop spans 17 amino acids. V was pared by 5 bases and J by 3 bases, with 9 bases of the junction left unmatched. Per the germline V gene, CDR1 is SGHAT and CDR2 is FQNNGV. The CDR3 sequence: CASSQPTSGRSTDTQYF. The CDR3 region has the DNA TGTGCCAGCAGCCAACCGACTAGCGGGAGATCAACAGATACGCAGTATTTT.

J is TRBJ1-1 and V is TRBV19; D perhaps matches TRBD1 (6 bases). Trimming shortened V by 5 bases and J by 4 bases, and 20 bases separated the two germline ends. CDR1 LNHDA and CDR2 SQIVND come from the germline V gene (reference sequence). The CDR3 runs 16 residues. The CDR3 protein is CASSAHRALVGTEAFF. The CDR3 nucleotides read TGTGCCAGTAGTGCACACAGGGCTTTGGTTGGCACTGAAGCTTTCTTT. Full variable domain (outside the CDR3, taken from reference TRBV19 and TRBJ1-1): DGGITQSPKYLFRKEGQNVTLSCEQNLNHDAMYWYRQDPGQGLRLIYYSQIVNDFQKGDIAEGYSVSREKKESFPLTVTSAQKNPTAFYLCASSAHRALVGTEAFFGQGTRLTVV.

This chain uses TRBV7-8 with TRBJ2-2; tentative D call: TRBD1 (6 bases). Germline V gives CDR1 SGHVS, CDR2 FQNEAQ. The CDR3 covers 15 residues. V shed 8 bases and J shed 1 base, with 14 bases lying between them. The chain's CDR3 is CASAPQGQNTGELFF. DNA of the CDR3: TGTGCCAGCGCTCCCCAGGGACAGAACACCGGGGAGCTGTTTTTT.

The chain links TRBV12-5 to TRBJ1-5; D ambiguous. In germline, CDR1 is LGHNT, CDR2 FRNRAP. The CDR3 consists of 13 residues. V dropped 1 base and J dropped 9 bases, with 10 bases sitting between them. Written as DNA, the CDR3 is TGTGCTAGTGGTTTGGACCCGATGGGGCCCCAGCATTTT. Protein: CASGLDPMGPQHF.

V is TRBV30 and J is TRBJ2-2; unclear D gene. V was cut by 2 bases and J by 7 bases, with 5 bases left in between. CDR3 size: 11 residues. CDR1 GTSNPN and CDR2 SVGIG come from the germline V gene (reference sequence). CDR3 in DNA: TGTGCCTGGAGTCCGGACGGGGAGCTGTTTTTT. Its translation is CAWSPDGELFF.

The chain combines TRBV5-6 with TRBJ1-5; D is possibly TRBD1 (5 bases). The germline V and J ends were trimmed by 4 bases and 4 bases, with 15 bases remaining between them. The CDR3 extends over 15 amino acids. Germline V gene lookup returns CDR1 SGHDT and CDR2 YYEEEE. CDR3 loop: CASSQGLGVNQPQHF. The CDR3 coding sequence is TGTGCCAGCAGCCAAGGCCTAGGGGTGAATCAGCCCCAGCATTTT.

This clone appeared a single time. The J gene is TRBJ1-3, the V gene TRBV28; D is ambiguous. CDR1 and CDR2 (germline): MDHEN, SYDVKM. With 3 bases removed from V and 4 bases from J, the gap between germline ends came to 7 bases. The CDR3 is 13 amino acids. CDR3 coding DNA: TGTGCCAGCAGTTTTGGCAGGGGAAACACCATATATTTT. Translation: CASSFGRGNTIYF.

The J gene is TRBJ2-6, the V gene TRBV27; 7 nucleotides line up with TRBD2. CDR3 length: 20 amino acids. J lost 4 bases, V lost 2 bases, and 17 bases had no gene match. Per the germline V gene, CDR1 is MNHEY and CDR2 is SMNVEV (reference sequence). CDR3 nucleotides: TGTGCCAGCAGTTTACTCTGGGGAGGGCCCTCCTACTCCGGGGCCAACGTCCTGACTTTC. Translation: CASSLLWGGPSYSGANVLTF. The whole variable domain, remainder taken from reference TRBV27 and TRBJ2-6, is EAQVTQNPRYLITVTGKKLTVTCSQNMNHEYMSWYRQDPGLGLRQIYYSMNVEVTDKGDVPEGYKVSRKEKRNFPLILESPSPNQTSLYFCASSLLWGGPSYSGANVLTFGAGSRLTVL.

This chain connects TRBV9 to TRBJ2-1; 7 bases are shared with TRBD2. Germline CDR1 reads SGDLS; CDR2 reads YYNGEE. The V gene end was trimmed by 0 bases and the J gene end by 1 base; junction bases not matched to a gene: 7. This CDR3 region has 17 residues. The CDR3 DNA is TGTGCCAGCAGCGTAGAAGGGCGGGAGTGGTCCTACAATGAGCAGTTCTTC. It yields the protein CASSVEGREWSYNEQFF.

The CDR3 loop reads CASSFPGTSGDEQFF. CDR3 coding DNA: TGTGCCAGCAGCTTCCCCGGGACTAGCGGAGATGAGCAGTTCTTC. The chain has TRBV7-8 and TRBJ2-1, with 11 bases lining up with TRBD2. The CDR3 length is 15 residues. The V and J ends lost 3 bases and 8 bases, in that order; junction bases with no gene match: 6. Germline loops: CDR1 SGHVS, CDR2 FQNEAQ. Filled out from reference TRBV7-8 and TRBJ2-1, the complete variable domain reads GAGVSQSPRYKVAKRGQDVALRCDPISGHVSLFWYQQALGQGPEFLTYFQNEAQLDKSGLPSDRFFAERPEGSVSTLKIQRTQQEDSAVYLCASSFPGTSGDEQFFGPGTRLTVL.

The V and J genes are TRBV29-1 and TRBJ2-3; 8 bases line up with TRBD1. Germline CDR1 reads SQVTM; CDR2 reads ANQGSEA. The CDR3 extends over 13 amino acids. V lost 6 bases, J lost 2 bases, and 4 bases stayed unmatched. CDR3 DNA: TGCAGCGTGGGACAGGTTAACACAGATACGCAGTATTTT. It encodes CSVGQVNTDTQYF.

This sequence joins TRBV19 and TRBJ1-2; possibly TRBD1 for D (6 bases). Trimming removed 0 bases at V and 3 bases at J, with 14 bases between. The CDR3 consists of 16 residues. Per the germline V gene, CDR1 is LNHDA and CDR2 is SQIVND (reference sequence). CDR3 sequence (DNA): TGTGCCAGTAGTATAGAATTTGCAGGGGTGGACTATGGCTACACCTTC. Translation gives CASSIEFAGVDYGYTF.

As regards this clone: A read error may produce the germline difference seen at one junction end. The V and J genes are TRBV7-8 and TRBJ1-2; D is undetermined. The CDR3 consists of 14 residues. CDR1 is SGHVS, CDR2 FQNEAQ, per germline. This CDR3 is CASSLELGLTALYF. In DNA form, the CDR3 reads TGTGCCAGCAGCTTGGAACTGGGCCTCACTGCCCTCTACTTC. Full variable domain (remainder filled in from reference TRBV7-8 and TRBJ1-2): GAGVSQSPRYKVAKRGQDVALRCDPISGHVSLFWYQQALGQGPEFLTYFQNEAQLDKSGLPSDRFFAERPEGSVSTLKIQRTQQEDSAVYLCASSLELGLTALYFGSGTRLTVV.

J is TRBJ1-2 and V is TRBV7-9, with D uncertain. The CDR3 has 12 amino acids. Germline-derived CDR1 and CDR2 are SEHNR and FQNEAQ (reference sequence). V shed 5 bases and J shed 8 bases, with 12 bases lying between them. CDR3 bases: TGTGCCAGCAGCCTGGGTGGGCAAGGCTACACCTTC. Residues: CASSLGGQGYTF.

About this clone itself: At one of its ends the junction is not consistent with the germline gene, which may arise from a read error. This chain connects TRBV7-9 to TRBJ2-1; D gene ambiguous. The CDR3 loop spans 13 amino acids. In germline, CDR1 is SEHNR, CDR2 FQNEAQ (reference sequence). The CDR3: CASSPLSYNEQFF. The CDR3 DNA sequence: TGTGCTAGCAGCCCCCTCTCCTACAATGAGCAGTTCTTC. Filled out from reference TRBV7-9 and TRBJ2-1, the complete variable domain reads DTGVSQNPRHKITKRGQNVTFRCDPISEHNRLYWYRQTLGQGPEFLTYFQNEAQLEKSRLLSDRFSAERPKGSFSTLEIQRTEQGDSAMYLCASSPLSYNEQFFGPGTRLTVL.

This clone was counted a single time. This chain connects TRBV19 to TRBJ2-1; unclear D gene. Germline values: CDR1 LNHDA, CDR2 SQIVND (reference sequence). The germline V and J ends were trimmed by 5 bases and 5 bases, with 10 bases remaining between them. This CDR3 comprises 13 residues. CDR3 DNA sequence: TGTGCCAGTAGTTTCGGCAGAAACAATGAGCAGTTCTTC. Protein product: CASSFGRNNEQFF.

V usage is TRBV18 and J usage is TRBJ2-7; 7 positions match TRBD1. Per germline, CDR1 KGHSH and CDR2 LQKENI. The CDR3 has 15 residues. After removal of 1 base from V and 3 bases from J, the junction contained 6 bases not matched to a gene. Here the CDR3 reads CASSPRQGESYEQYF. The CDR3 nucleotides read TGTGCCAGCTCACCACGGCAGGGGGAGAGCTACGAGCAGTACTTC. Filled out from reference TRBV18 and TRBJ2-7, the complete variable domain reads NAGVMQNPRHLVRRRGQEARLRCSPMKGHSHVYWYRQLPEEGLKFMVYLQKENIIDESGMPKERFSAEFPKEGPSILRIQQVVRGDSAAYFCASSPRQGESYEQYFGPGTRLTVT.